These 24 T cell receptor beta chains were sequenced from one sample in a study of CD8+CD57+ T cells in acquired aplastic anemia. TCR beta VDJ and CDR3 profiling used genomic DNA as template. TCRdb redid the calling of the reads with MiXCR, one entry per CDR3 protein. The data show 130,000 or so distinct CDR3 sequences, around two fifths seen once. The specimen was sorted CD4+, CD8+, or CD8+CD57+ T cells (not recorded which) from PBMCs. The receptors were sampled from a human donor in good health, serving as a control.

This rearrangement joins TRBV20-1 to TRBJ2-3; 7 bases line up with TRBD1. CDR3 length: 15 residues. Germline CDR1 and CDR2: DFQATT and SNEGSKA (reference sequence). V lost 1 base and J lost 0; bases outside the gene matches: 4. The CDR3 region has the DNA TGCAGTGCTAGAGTGGGGACAGCTAGCACAGATACGCAGTATTTT. Its translation: CSARVGTASTDTQYF.

This clonotype was recorded only once. At one boundary the junction diverges from the germline segment, which might be a read error. The chain has TRBV7-9 and TRBJ2-7; D not certain. Germline V gives CDR1 SEHNR, CDR2 FQNEAQ (reference sequence). There are 11 residues in the CDR3. CDR3 in amino acids: CASSLAYELYF. The CDR3 nucleotides read TGTGCCAGCAGCTTGGCATACGAGCTGTACTTC. Variable domain in full (rest from reference TRBV7-9 and TRBJ2-7): DTGVSQNPRHKITKRGQNVTFRCDPISEHNRLYWYRQTLGQGPEFLTYFQNEAQLEKSRLLSDRFSAERPKGSFSTLEIQRTEQGDSAMYLCASSLAYELYFGPGTRLTVT.

V gene TRBV15 combines with J gene TRBJ2-5; 8 bases agree with TRBD2. There are 15 residues in the CDR3. V was pared by 1 base and J by 5 bases, with 6 bases of the junction left unmatched. Per germline, CDR1 LNHNV and CDR2 YYDKDF (reference sequence). DNA of the CDR3: TGTGCCACCAGCAGAGTGGCGGGGGGCAGGGAGACCCAGTACTTC. Amino acids: CATSRVAGGRETQYF.

This clonotype came up many times. The chain joins TRBV28 to TRBJ2-1; D gene uncertain. This CDR3 spans 14 amino acids. V was clipped by 2 bases and J by 6 bases, with 11 bases between them. In germline, CDR1 is MDHEN, CDR2 SYDVKM. The CDR3 reads CASSLALASNEQFF. CDR3 in DNA: TGTGCCAGCAGTTTAGCCCTTGCGAGCAATGAGCAGTTCTTC.

This chain connects TRBV29-1 to TRBJ1-2, with D unclear. Deletions cut 2 bases from V and 2 bases from J, with 18 bases between. The CDR3 has 16 residues. Germline CDR1 and CDR2: SQVTM and ANQGSEA. The chain's CDR3 is CSVERSITVLNYGYTF. DNA for the CDR3: TGCAGCGTTGAAAGATCTATCACCGTTCTAAACTATGGCTACACCTTC.

V usage is TRBV29-1 and J usage is TRBJ1-1; D is unclear. The V and J ends lost 4 bases and 1 base respectively, with 7 bases between them. Per the germline V gene, CDR1 is SQVTM and CDR2 is ANQGSEA. The CDR3 covers 12 residues. As DNA, the CDR3 is TGCAGCGTTGCCGGCGGGAACACTGAAGCTTTCTTT. It is translated as CSVAGGNTEAFF. Full variable domain (rest looked up from reference TRBV29-1 and TRBJ1-1): SAVISQKPSRDICQRGTSLTIQCQVDSQVTMMFWYRQQPGQSLTLIATANQGSEATYESGFVIDKFPISRPNLTFSTLTVSNMSPEDSSIYLCSVAGGNTEAFFGQGTRLTVV.

This chain links TRBV19 with TRBJ1-6, with 12 nucleotides matching TRBD1. Trimming removed 4 bases from V and 2 bases from J; junction bases left unmatched: 12. This CDR3 is 20 amino acids long. Germline V gives CDR1 LNHDA, CDR2 SQIVND (reference sequence). CDR3 nucleotides: TGTGCCAGTAGTACAGAAGGTTGGGGACAGGGGGCCGCCTATAATTCACCCCTCCACTTT. Translated, it gives CASSTEGWGQGAAYNSPLHF.

This clonotype was seen many times. The J gene is TRBJ1-3, the V gene TRBV4-2, with D unresolved. This CDR3 contains 13 residues. Trimming took 1 base from V and 9 from J, leaving 10 bases between them. In germline, CDR1 is LGHNA, CDR2 YNFKEQ. The CDR3 coding sequence is TGTGCCAGCAGCCAAGGAGGGCTCGCCACCATATATTTT. It yields the protein CASSQGGLATIYF.

This chain joins TRBV24-1 and TRBJ1-5, with D unclear. This CDR3 has 14 residues. Trimming pared 5 bases from V and 11 bases from J, leaving 18 bases between. Germline values: CDR1 KGHDR, CDR2 SFDVKD. The CDR3 sequence: CATSGEGPWQTQHF. DNA of the CDR3: TGTGCCACCAGTGGGGAGGGTCCGTGGCAGACCCAGCATTTT.

This clonotype was recorded many times. V usage is TRBV27 and J usage is TRBJ2-2; tentative D call: TRBD2 (6 bases). The CDR3 consists of 13 residues. Between the trimmed V and J ends, which lost 6 bases and 5 bases, there was a span of 10 bases. Germline CDR1 MNHEY, CDR2 SMNVEV (reference sequence). This chain's CDR3 is CASRRSGTGELFF. DNA of the CDR3: TGTGCCAGCAGACGTAGCGGAACCGGGGAGCTGTTTTTT.

The table lists this clonotype with many counts. V and J are TRBV6-1 and TRBJ1-6; the D gene is possibly TRBD1 (6 bases). The ends were cut back, 6 bases at V and 0 bases at J, with 18 bases in the middle. CDR1 is MNHNS, CDR2 SASEGT, per germline. The CDR3 is made up of 18 amino acids. The CDR3 reads CASSAPGTLSSYNSPLHF. The CDR3 DNA reads TGTGCCAGCAGCGCTCCAGGGACACTCAGCTCCTATAATTCACCCCTCCACTTT.

The sample holds many counts of this clonotype. V gene TRBV12-5 combines with J gene TRBJ1-2, with D possibly being TRBD1 (5 bases). The CDR3 spans 12 residues. Germline CDR1 LGHNT, CDR2 FRNRAP. Trimming removed 6 bases at V and 2 bases at J, with 7 bases between. In nucleotides, the CDR3 is TGTGCTAGTGGCCGGGGGAACTATGGCTACACCTTC. Its protein is CASGRGNYGYTF.

CDR3 sequence reads: CASSLEGQGSEAFF. DNA for the CDR3: TGTGCCAGCAGCTTGGAGGGACAGGGATCTGAAGCTTTCTTT. The rearrangement joins TRBV5-5 to TRBJ1-1; 9 nucleotides line up with TRBD1. Germline V gene lookup returns CDR1 SGHKS and CDR2 YYEKEE (reference sequence). With V trimmed by 0 bases and J by 6 bases, 3 bases remained unmatched. The CDR3 spans 14 residues.

This clonotype was picked up a small number of times. The gene calls are TRBV5-1 and TRBJ2-1; a possible D gene is TRBD1 (6 bases). Germline CDR1 reads SGHRS; CDR2 reads YFSETQ. The CDR3 consists of 16 residues. V lost 7 bases and J 10 bases, leaving 27 bases between the germline ends. The CDR3 region is CASGNLTGSGSREQFF. CDR3 nucleotide sequence: TGCGCCAGCGGAAACTTAACAGGGTCCGGGTCAAGGGAGCAGTTCTTC.

The chain uses TRBV25-1 and TRBJ2-7; D possibly corresponds to TRBD2 (6 bases). Germline V CDR1 and CDR2: MGHDK, SYGVNS. With 2 bases removed from V and 4 bases from J, the gap between germline ends came to 18 bases. The CDR3 consists of 16 residues. This CDR3 reads CASSETGTPPGYEQYF. CDR3 nucleotide sequence: TGTGCCAGCAGTGAAACCGGGACTCCCCCCGGTTACGAGCAGTACTTC.

This clonotype occurred many times. The rearrangement uses TRBV5-1 and TRBJ2-1; D possibly corresponds to TRBD2 (6 bases). The CDR3 runs 14 residues. V was clipped by 7 bases and J by 5 bases, with 16 bases between them. Germline V gives CDR1 SGHRS, CDR2 YFSETQ. DNA for the CDR3: TGCGCCAGCGGAACATACGGGGGAAACAATGAGCAGTTCTTC. Protein: CASGTYGGNNEQFF.

This clonotype showed up many times. V usage is TRBV6-1 and J usage is TRBJ2-5, with D uncertain. Germline CDR1 MNHNS, CDR2 SASEGT. V gave up 3 bases and J gave up 2 bases, with 7 bases separating them. This CDR3 spans 13 amino acids. The CDR3 DNA is TGTGCCAGCAGTGAGGCTGATCAAGAGACCCAGTACTTC. It is translated as CASSEADQETQYF.

With regard to this clonotype: This may be a read error: a much more frequent sequence differs by one nucleotide. The chain joins TRBV20-1 to TRBJ2-1; D might be TRBD1 (5 bases). The CDR3 runs 11 residues. CDR1 is DFQATT, CDR2 SNEGSKA, per germline (reference sequence). As DNA, the CDR3 is TGCAGTGGATCAGGGTTGGGTGAGCAGTCCTTC. It is translated as CSGSGLGEQSF.

This clonotype was detected many times. The chain joins TRBV6-5 to TRBJ2-7, with TRBD2 as a possible D gene (6 bases). The CDR3 extends over 14 amino acids. V dropped 6 bases and J dropped 1 base, with 13 bases sitting between them. CDR1 is MNHEY and CDR2 is SVGAGI in the germline V gene. The CDR3 sequence is CASSHGRGSYEQYF. The CDR3 region has the DNA TGTGCCAGCAGCCACGGTCGGGGGTCCTACGAGCAGTACTTC.

This clonotype was seen repeatedly, ten times or more. V is TRBV5-5 and J is TRBJ1-5; D unclear. V gave up 0 bases and J gave up 7 bases, with 11 bases separating them. The CDR3 runs to 14 residues. Germline V lookup: CDR1 SGHKS, CDR2 YYEKEE (reference sequence). The CDR3 DNA reads TGTGCCAGCAGCTTGGAATGGGCAAGGCAGCCCCAGCATTTT. It codes for CASSLEWARQPQHF.

This clonotype was observed many times. The chain has TRBV7-2 and TRBJ1-1, with TRBD1 matching 7 bases. The CDR3 length is 15 residues. CDR1 SGHTA and CDR2 FQGNSA come from the germline V gene. V shed 2 bases and J 1 base; nucleotides not matched to a gene: 4. The CDR3: CASSLTPGGNTEAFF. Here the CDR3 DNA reads TGTGCCAGCAGCTTAACGCCAGGGGGGAACACTGAAGCTTTCTTT.

This clonotype was observed many times. The V and J genes are TRBV20-1 and TRBJ2-4; D uncertain. Germline assignment: CDR1 DFQATT and CDR2 SNEGSKA (reference sequence). This CDR3 comprises 14 residues. V lost 0 bases and J lost 9, with 15 bases in between. The CDR3 nucleotides read TGCAGTGCTAGAGATCGGTCCGCGTTTGGCATTCAGTACTTC. Translated, it gives CSARDRSAFGIQYF.

This clonotype was picked up many times. The chain couples TRBV20-1 to TRBJ2-7; D may match TRBD1 or TRBD2 (6 bases each). Looked up from germline, CDR1 is DFQATT and CDR2 is SNEGSKA (reference sequence). V dropped 2 bases and J dropped 0 bases, with 11 bases sitting between them. The CDR3 contains 14 residues. The CDR3 DNA reads as TGCAGTGCTAGAACAGGGAGGAACTCCTACGAGCAGTACTTC. Translated, it gives CSARTGRNSYEQYF.

This clonotype was detected only once. This may be a read error: a much more frequent sequence differs by one nucleotide. The genes are TRBV30 and TRBJ1-3, with a possible D match to TRBD1 (5 bases). Germline-derived CDR1 and CDR2 are GTSNPN and SVGIG (reference sequence). The CDR3 has 14 residues. CDR3 nucleotides: TGTGCCTCATCCCGGGTCTTGAGGGGAACCACCATATATTTT. Residues: CASSRVLRGTTIYF.